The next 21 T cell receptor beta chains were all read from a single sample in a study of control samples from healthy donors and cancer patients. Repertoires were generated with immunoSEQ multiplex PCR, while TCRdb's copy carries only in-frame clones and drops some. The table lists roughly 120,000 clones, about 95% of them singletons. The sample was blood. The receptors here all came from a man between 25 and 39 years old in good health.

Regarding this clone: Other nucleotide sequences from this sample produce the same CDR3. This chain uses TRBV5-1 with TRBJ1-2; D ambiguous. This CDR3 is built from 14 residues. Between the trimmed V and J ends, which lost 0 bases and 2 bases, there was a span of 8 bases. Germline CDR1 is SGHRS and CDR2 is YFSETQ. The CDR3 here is CASSLAGQNYGYTF. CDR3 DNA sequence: TGCGCCAGCAGCTTGGCCGGGCAGAACTATGGCTACACCTTC.

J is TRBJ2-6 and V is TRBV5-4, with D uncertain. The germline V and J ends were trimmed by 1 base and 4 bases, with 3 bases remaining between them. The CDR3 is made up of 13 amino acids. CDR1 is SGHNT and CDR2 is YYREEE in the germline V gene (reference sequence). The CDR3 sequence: CASSLTGANVLTF. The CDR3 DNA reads TGTGCCAGCAGCTTGACGGGGGCCAACGTCCTGACTTTC.

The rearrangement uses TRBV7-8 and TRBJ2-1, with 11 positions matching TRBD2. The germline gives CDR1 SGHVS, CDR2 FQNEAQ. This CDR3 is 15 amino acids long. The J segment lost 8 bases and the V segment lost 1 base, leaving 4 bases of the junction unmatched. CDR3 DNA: TGTGCCAGCAGCTTAGAGCTAGCGGGGGGCCATGAGCAGTTCTTC. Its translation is CASSLELAGGHEQFF.

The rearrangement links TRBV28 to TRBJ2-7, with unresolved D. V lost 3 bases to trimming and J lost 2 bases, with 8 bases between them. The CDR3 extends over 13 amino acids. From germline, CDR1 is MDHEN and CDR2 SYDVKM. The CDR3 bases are TGTGCCAGCAGTTTTACAGCCACCTACGAGCAGTACTTC. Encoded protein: CASSFTATYEQYF.

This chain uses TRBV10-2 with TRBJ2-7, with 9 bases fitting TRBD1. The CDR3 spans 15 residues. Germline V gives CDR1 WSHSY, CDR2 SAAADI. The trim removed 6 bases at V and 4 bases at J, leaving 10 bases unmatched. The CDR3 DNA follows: TGCGCCAGCAGGCGAGTAGGACAGGGGAAATACGAGCAGTACTTC. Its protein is CASRRVGQGKYEQYF.

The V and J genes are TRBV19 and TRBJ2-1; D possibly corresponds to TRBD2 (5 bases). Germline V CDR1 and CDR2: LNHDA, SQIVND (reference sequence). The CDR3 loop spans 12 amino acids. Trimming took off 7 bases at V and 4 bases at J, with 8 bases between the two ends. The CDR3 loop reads CASTGNYNEQFF. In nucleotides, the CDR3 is TGTGCCAGTACGGGAAATTACAATGAGCAGTTCTTC.

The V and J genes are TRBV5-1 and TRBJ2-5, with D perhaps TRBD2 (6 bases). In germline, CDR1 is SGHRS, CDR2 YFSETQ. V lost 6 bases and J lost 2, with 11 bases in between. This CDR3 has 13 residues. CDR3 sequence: CASTAGGQETQYF. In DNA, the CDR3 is TGCGCCAGCACCGCAGGAGGGCAAGAGACCCAGTACTTC.

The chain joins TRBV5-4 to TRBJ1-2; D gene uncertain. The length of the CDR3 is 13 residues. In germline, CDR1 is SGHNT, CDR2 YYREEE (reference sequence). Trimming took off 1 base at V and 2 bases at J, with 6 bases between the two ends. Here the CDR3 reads CASSLPDNYGYTF. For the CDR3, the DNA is TGTGCCAGCAGCTTGCCAGACAACTATGGCTACACCTTC. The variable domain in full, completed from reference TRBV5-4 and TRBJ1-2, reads ETGVTQSPTHLIKTRGQQVTLRCSSQSGHNTVSWYQQALGQGPQFIFQYYREEENGRGNFPPRFSGLQFPNYSSELNVNALELDDSALYLCASSLPDNYGYTFGSGTRLTVV.

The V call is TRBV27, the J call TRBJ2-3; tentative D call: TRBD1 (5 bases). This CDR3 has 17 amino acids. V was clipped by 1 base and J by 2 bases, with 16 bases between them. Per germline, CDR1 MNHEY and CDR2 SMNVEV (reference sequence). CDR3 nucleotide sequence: TGTGCCAGCAGTTTATGGGCCGCGAGACAGATCACAGATACGCAGTATTTT. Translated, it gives CASSLWAARQITDTQYF.

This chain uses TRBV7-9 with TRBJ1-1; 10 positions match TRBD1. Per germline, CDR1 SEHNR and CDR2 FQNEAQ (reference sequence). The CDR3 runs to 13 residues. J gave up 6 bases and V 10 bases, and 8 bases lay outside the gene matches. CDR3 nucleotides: TGTGCCACCAACCGGGACAGGGGCCCTGAAGCTTTCTTT. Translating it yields CATNRDRGPEAFF.

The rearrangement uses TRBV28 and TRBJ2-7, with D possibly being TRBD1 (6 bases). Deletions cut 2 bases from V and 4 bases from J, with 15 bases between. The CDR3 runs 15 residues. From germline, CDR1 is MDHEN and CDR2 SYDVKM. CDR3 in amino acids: CASSLRGLRGYEQYF. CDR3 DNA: TGTGCCAGCAGTTTAAGGGGGTTAAGGGGATACGAGCAGTACTTC.

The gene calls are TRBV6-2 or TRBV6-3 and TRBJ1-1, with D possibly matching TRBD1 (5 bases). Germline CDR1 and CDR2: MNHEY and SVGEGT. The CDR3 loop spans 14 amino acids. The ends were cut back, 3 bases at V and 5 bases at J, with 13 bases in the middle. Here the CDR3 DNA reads TGTGCCAGCAGTTATAGGCCAGGGCAGACTGAAGCTTTCTTT. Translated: CASSYRPGQTEAFF.

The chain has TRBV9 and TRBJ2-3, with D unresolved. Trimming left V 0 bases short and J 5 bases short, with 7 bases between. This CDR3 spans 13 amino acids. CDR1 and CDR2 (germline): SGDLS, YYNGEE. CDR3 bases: TGTGCCAGCAGCGTAGATGGCCTAGATACGCAGTATTTT. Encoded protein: CASSVDGLDTQYF.

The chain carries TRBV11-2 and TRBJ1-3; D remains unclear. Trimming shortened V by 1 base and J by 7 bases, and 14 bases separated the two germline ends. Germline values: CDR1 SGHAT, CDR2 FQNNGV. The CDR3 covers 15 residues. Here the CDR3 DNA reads TGTGCCAGCAGCTTAGCGGCCGGGGAATTTAACACCATATATTTT. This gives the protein CASSLAAGEFNTIYF.

CDR3 nucleotide sequence: TGTGCCAGCTCCGGACAGGGTAATTCACCCCTCCACTTT. Protein sequence: CASSGQGNSPLHF. The rearrangement uses TRBV18 and TRBJ1-6; TRBD1 matches at 8 bases. The CDR3 runs 13 residues. The trim removed 6 bases at V and 6 bases at J, leaving 1 base unmatched. Per the germline V gene, CDR1 is KGHSH and CDR2 is LQKENI.

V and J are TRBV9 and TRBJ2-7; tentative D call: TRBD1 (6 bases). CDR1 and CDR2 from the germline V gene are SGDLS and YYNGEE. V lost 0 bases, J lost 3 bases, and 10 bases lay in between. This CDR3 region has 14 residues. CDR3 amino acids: CASSVGGQIYEQYF. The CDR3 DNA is TGTGCCAGCAGCGTAGGTGGACAGATCTACGAGCAGTACTTC.

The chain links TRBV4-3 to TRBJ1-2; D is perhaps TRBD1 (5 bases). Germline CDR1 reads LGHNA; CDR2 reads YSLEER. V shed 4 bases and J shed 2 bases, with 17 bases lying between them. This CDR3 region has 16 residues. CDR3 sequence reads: CASSPFLTGVNYGYTF. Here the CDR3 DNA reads TGCGCCAGCAGCCCCTTTTTGACGGGGGTCAACTATGGCTACACCTTC.

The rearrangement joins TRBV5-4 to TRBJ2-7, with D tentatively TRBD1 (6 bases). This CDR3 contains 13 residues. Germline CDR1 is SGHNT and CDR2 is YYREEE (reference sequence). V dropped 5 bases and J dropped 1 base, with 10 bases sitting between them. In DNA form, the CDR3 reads TGTGCCAGCAGTTCCGGACAGTCCTACGAGCAGTACTTC. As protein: CASSSGQSYEQYF. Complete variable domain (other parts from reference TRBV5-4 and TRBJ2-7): ETGVTQSPTHLIKTRGQQVTLRCSSQSGHNTVSWYQQALGQGPQFIFQYYREEENGRGNFPPRFSGLQFPNYSSELNVNALELDDSALYLCASSSGQSYEQYFGPGTRLTVT.

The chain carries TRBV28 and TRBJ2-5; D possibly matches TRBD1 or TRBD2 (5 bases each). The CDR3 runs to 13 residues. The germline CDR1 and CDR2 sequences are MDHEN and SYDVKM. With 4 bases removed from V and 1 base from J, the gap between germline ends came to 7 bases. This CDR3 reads CASSYGGQETQYF. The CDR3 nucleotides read TGTGCCAGCAGTTATGGGGGCCAAGAGACCCAGTACTTC.

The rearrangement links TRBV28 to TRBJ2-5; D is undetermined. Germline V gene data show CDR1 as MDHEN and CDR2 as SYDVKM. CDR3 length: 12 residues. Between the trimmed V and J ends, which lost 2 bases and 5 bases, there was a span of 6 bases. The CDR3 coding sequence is TGTGCCAGCAGTTTAGGCGCGGAGACCCAGTACTTC. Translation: CASSLGAETQYF.

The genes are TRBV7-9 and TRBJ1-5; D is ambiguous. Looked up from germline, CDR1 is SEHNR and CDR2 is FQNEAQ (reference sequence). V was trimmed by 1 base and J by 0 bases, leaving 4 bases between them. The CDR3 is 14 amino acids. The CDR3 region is CASSLETSNQPQHF. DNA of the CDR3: TGTGCCAGCAGCTTAGAAACTAGCAATCAGCCCCAGCATTTT.